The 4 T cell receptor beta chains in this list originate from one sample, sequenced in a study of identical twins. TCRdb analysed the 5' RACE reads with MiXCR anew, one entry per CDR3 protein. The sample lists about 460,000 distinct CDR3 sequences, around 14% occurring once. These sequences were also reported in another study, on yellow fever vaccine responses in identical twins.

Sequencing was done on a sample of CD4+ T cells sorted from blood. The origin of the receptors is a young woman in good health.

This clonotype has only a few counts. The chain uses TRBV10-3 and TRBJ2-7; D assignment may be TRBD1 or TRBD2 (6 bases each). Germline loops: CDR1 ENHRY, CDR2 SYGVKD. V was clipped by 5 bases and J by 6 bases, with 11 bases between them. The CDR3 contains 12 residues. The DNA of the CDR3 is TGTGCCATCAGTTGGGGGGCGGCCGAGCAGTACTTC. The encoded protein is CAISWGAAEQYF.

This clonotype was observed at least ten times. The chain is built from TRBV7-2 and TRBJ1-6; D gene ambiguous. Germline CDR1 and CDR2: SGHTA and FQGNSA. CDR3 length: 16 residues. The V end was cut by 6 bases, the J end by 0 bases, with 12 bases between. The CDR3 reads CASRRHESSYNSPLHF. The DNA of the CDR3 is TGTGCCAGCAGGAGACATGAGAGCTCCTATAATTCACCCCTCCACTTT.

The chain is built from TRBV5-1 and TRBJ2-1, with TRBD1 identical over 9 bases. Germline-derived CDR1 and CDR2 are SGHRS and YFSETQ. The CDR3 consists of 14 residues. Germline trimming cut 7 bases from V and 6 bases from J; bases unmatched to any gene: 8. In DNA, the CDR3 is TGCGCCAGCGGACGGGACAGGGTCTCCAATGAGCAGTTCTTC. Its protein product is CASGRDRVSNEQFF.

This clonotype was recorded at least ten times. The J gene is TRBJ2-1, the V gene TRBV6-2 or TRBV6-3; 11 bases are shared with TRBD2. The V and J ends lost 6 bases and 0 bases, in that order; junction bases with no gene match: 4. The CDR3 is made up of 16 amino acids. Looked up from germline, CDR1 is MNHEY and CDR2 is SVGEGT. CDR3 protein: CASSDTSGSSYNEQFF. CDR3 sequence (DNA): TGTGCCAGCAGCGATACTAGCGGGAGCTCCTACAATGAGCAGTTCTTC.